These 18 T cell receptor beta chains were all obtained from the same sample, sequenced in a study of blood T cell repertoires in COVID-19 (dated by TCRdb to the early 2020s). Library generation was performed with the immunoSEQ multiplex PCR assay. TCRdb took over this immuneACCESS table, retaining in-frame rearrangements with V and J assigned. Such tables are incomplete; in checked studies, under half of the missing clones stem from an unresolved V gene, and the remainder is unexplained. Present in this sample are some 110,000 clones, about nine tenths of which were seen just once. The top ten hold under 2% of the sample. Sequencing was carried out using peripheral blood. Every receptor here comes from a human donor with active COVID-19. The donor label of this sample is uncertain.

V and J are TRBV30 and TRBJ1-6, with D uncertain. Per the germline V gene, CDR1 is GTSNPN and CDR2 is SVGIG (reference sequence). The CDR3 is made up of 13 amino acids. The V end was cut by 0 bases, the J end by 7 bases, with 7 bases between. The CDR3: CAWSVAQNSPLHF. The CDR3 DNA reads TGTGCCTGGAGTGTCGCCCAGAATTCACCCCTCCACTTT.

The chain recombines TRBV5-5 with TRBJ1-6, with TRBD1 matching over 10 bases. V shed 4 bases, J shed 9 bases, and the junction held 7 bases outside the gene matches. The germline gives CDR1 SGHKS, CDR2 YYEKEE (reference sequence). CDR3 length: 15 residues. CDR3 bases: TGTGCCAGCAGCCGGGCTGGACAGGGGGTTTCACCCCTCCACTTT. Translated, it gives CASSRAGQGVSPLHF.

This clone has a single count. This sequence joins TRBV27 and TRBJ2-5, with D tentatively TRBD2 (5 bases). CDR3 length equals 14 residues. Trimming cost V 1 base and J 1 base, with 7 bases left between them. In germline, CDR1 is MNHEY, CDR2 SMNVEV (reference sequence). The CDR3 here is CASSLLGAQETQYF. The CDR3 DNA sequence: TGTGCCAGCAGTTTATTGGGAGCCCAAGAGACCCAGTACTTC.

The sample holds a few counts of this clone. CDR3 region: CATSEPDRDTQYF. The CDR3 bases are TGTGCCACCAGTGAACCGGACAGGGATACGCAGTATTTT. This chain uses TRBV24-1 with TRBJ2-3, with 7 bases lining up with TRBD1. Trimming removed 4 bases from V and 6 bases from J; junction bases left unmatched: 3. This CDR3 has 13 residues. In germline, CDR1 is KGHDR, CDR2 SFDVKD.

The chain employs TRBV6-1 and TRBJ2-5, with 8 nucleotides matching TRBD2. Per germline, CDR1 MNHNS and CDR2 SASEGT. This CDR3 comprises 17 residues. J was trimmed by 2 bases and V by 0 bases; bases with no gene match: 8. CDR3 sequence reads: CASSEARGALLQETQYF. As DNA, the CDR3 is TGTGCCAGCAGTGAAGCGCGGGGGGCCCTTCTTCAAGAGACCCAGTACTTC.

Of note for this clone: In the same sample, other DNA sequences code for this CDR3. The DNA of the CDR3 is TGTGCCAGCAGTTTAGGGACAGGGATCTACGAGCAGTACTTC. Its protein is CASSLGTGIYEQYF. The V gene is TRBV27, the J gene TRBJ2-7; 9 bases are a match to TRBD1. The germline gives CDR1 MNHEY, CDR2 SMNVEV (reference sequence). This CDR3 comprises 14 residues. The J segment lost 3 bases and the V segment lost 2 bases, leaving 2 bases of the junction unmatched.

This chain uses TRBV13 with TRBJ1-1; no definite D call. Germline assignment: CDR1 PRHDT and CDR2 FYEKMQ (reference sequence). CDR3 size: 14 residues. Trimming stripped 0 bases from V and 0 bases from J, with 5 bases between. For the CDR3, the DNA is TGTGCCAGCAGCTTAGGGAGGGTGAACACTGAAGCTTTCTTT. Encoded protein: CASSLGRVNTEAFF.

The chain has TRBV30 and TRBJ2-7, with TRBD1 identical over 7 bases. Germline lookup yields CDR1 GTSNPN and CDR2 SVGIG (reference sequence). This CDR3 has 17 amino acids. Unmatched junction bases numbered 17, after V lost 3 bases and J lost 3 bases. CDR3 nucleotides: TGTGCCTGGAGGGCTAAACCGGGACAGCCACGATTCTACGAGCAGTACTTC. Translation gives CAWRAKPGQPRFYEQYF.

The V gene is TRBV9, the J gene TRBJ1-2; D not resolved. Deletions cut 3 bases from V and 4 bases from J, with 10 bases between. Germline assignment: CDR1 SGDLS and CDR2 YYNGEE. The CDR3 sequence is 13 residues long. CDR3 region: CASSEQTAYGYTF. As DNA, the CDR3 is TGTGCCAGCAGCGAACAGACCGCCTATGGCTACACCTTC. Full variable domain (outside the CDR3, taken from reference TRBV9 and TRBJ1-2): DSGVTQTPKHLITATGQRVTLRCSPRSGDLSVYWYQQSLDQGLQFLIQYYNGEERAKGNILERFSAQQFPDLHSELNLSSLELGDSALYFCASSEQTAYGYTFGSGTRLTVV.

This clone was recorded only once. The chain recombines TRBV28 with TRBJ2-1; 15 bases agree with TRBD2. This CDR3 spans 19 amino acids. The V gene's germline CDR1 is MDHEN and CDR2 SYDVKM. V lost 5 bases to trimming and J lost 4 bases; unmatched junction nucleotides: 12. This chain's CDR3 is CASSPFSGLAGGGYNEQFF. As DNA, the CDR3 is TGTGCCAGCAGTCCCTTCTCGGGACTAGCGGGGGGAGGATACAATGAGCAGTTCTTC.

This chain links TRBV4-1 with TRBJ1-6; 8 nucleotides line up with TRBD1. V shed 3 bases, J shed 9 bases, and the junction held 10 bases outside the gene matches. This CDR3 contains 16 residues. Germline values: CDR1 MGHRA, CDR2 YSYEKL. The CDR3 DNA follows: TGCGCCAGCAGCCACAGACAGGGGCCCTCAGGTTCACCCCTCCACTTT. It yields the protein CASSHRQGPSGSPLHF.

The chain joins TRBV6-5 to TRBJ1-6; D possibly corresponds to TRBD1 (5 bases). V lost 2 bases and J 10 bases, leaving 6 bases between the germline ends. The CDR3 is 12 residues long. The V gene's germline CDR1 is MNHEY and CDR2 SVGAGI. The CDR3 sequence is CASSYGGSPLHF. The CDR3, as DNA: TGTGCCAGCAGTTACGGGGGGTCACCCCTCCACTTT.

The J gene is TRBJ2-7, the V gene TRBV9; D is possibly TRBD1 (6 bases). Germline lookup yields CDR1 SGDLS and CDR2 YYNGEE. The CDR3 has 14 amino acids. V dropped 4 bases and J dropped 3 bases, with 14 bases sitting between them. The CDR3 bases are TGTGCCAGCAGCCCCACCGGGACAAACTACGAGCAGTACTTC. It yields the protein CASSPTGTNYEQYF.

This rearrangement joins TRBV5-5 to TRBJ1-2; D call uncertain. The germline CDR1 and CDR2 sequences are SGHKS and YYEKEE (reference sequence). V was cut by 4 bases and J by 4 bases, with 17 bases left in between. The CDR3 consists of 15 residues. The CDR3 bases are TGTGCCAGCAGCGCCTATTTCGGGGAATCCTATGGCTACACCTTC. Translated, it gives CASSAYFGESYGYTF.

The rearrangement links TRBV7-9 to TRBJ2-2; a weak D match, TRBD1 (6 bases). From germline, CDR1 is SEHNR and CDR2 FQNEAQ (reference sequence). V was clipped by 5 bases and J by 5 bases, with 9 bases between them. The CDR3 is 13 residues long. CDR3 amino acids: CASSHRVTGELFF. Here the CDR3 DNA reads TGTGCCAGCAGCCACAGGGTGACCGGGGAGCTGTTTTTT. Full variable domain (outside the CDR3, taken from reference TRBV7-9 and TRBJ2-2): DTGVSQNPRHKITKRGQNVTFRCDPISEHNRLYWYRQTLGQGPEFLTYFQNEAQLEKSRLLSDRFSAERPKGSFSTLEIQRTEQGDSAMYLCASSHRVTGELFFGEGSRLTVL.

This clone occurred a few times. V usage is TRBV5-5 and J usage is TRBJ1-2; 9 nucleotides align to TRBD1. V lost 4 bases to trimming and J lost 8 bases; unmatched junction nucleotides: 9. The V gene's germline CDR1 is SGHKS and CDR2 YYEKEE (reference sequence). This CDR3 spans 14 amino acids. CDR3 in amino acids: CASSQGQGIWGYTF. The CDR3 region has the DNA TGTGCCAGCAGCCAGGGACAGGGAATTTGGGGCTACACCTTC.

Comments on this clone: At one end the junction does not follow the germline gene, possibly because of a read error. The genes are TRBV7-9 and TRBJ1-2; a weak D match, TRBD1 (5 bases). Germline CDR1 reads SEHNR; CDR2 reads FQNEAQ (reference sequence). The CDR3 contains 12 residues. The CDR3 spells CASSPRQTPRFF. The CDR3 DNA reads as TGTGCCAGCAGCCCCAGACAGACACCTAGATTCTTC.

V usage is TRBV19 and J usage is TRBJ2-1, with D possibly TRBD2 on 6 matching bases. Trimming cost V 1 base and J 0 bases, with 7 bases left between them. CDR3 length equals 15 residues. The germline V gene encodes CDR1 LNHDA and CDR2 SQIVND (reference sequence). CDR3 sequence: CASSIGDFSYNEQFF. CDR3 DNA sequence: TGTGCCAGTAGTATAGGGGACTTCTCCTACAATGAGCAGTTCTTC. Full variable domain (outside the CDR3, taken from reference TRBV19 and TRBJ2-1): DGGITQSPKYLFRKEGQNVTLSCEQNLNHDAMYWYRQDPGQGLRLIYYSQIVNDFQKGDIAEGYSVSREKKESFPLTVTSAQKNPTAFYLCASSIGDFSYNEQFFGPGTRLTVL.